This T cell receptor beta chain was identified during a study of T cells in localized non-small cell lung cancer (dated by TCRdb to the early 2020s). Concerning the study at large: The study examined T cell repertoires in under 300 patients with early-stage NSCLC and compared tumors with uninvolved tumor-adjacent lungs. The cohort consisted of a few hundred treatment-naive NSCLC patients whose localized lung tumors had been resected. Of the NSCLC patients, about 130 were male and around 99 were female, and the mean age was around 66 years.

At diagnosis, peripheral blood, uninvolved tumor-adjacent lung and tumor were collected and stored as a combination of fresh-frozen and FFPE material. TCR beta CDR3 regions were sequenced from DNA using the immunoSEQ Assay. In the paper's pipeline: To compute T cell density, TCR beta template counts were normalized to usable DNA, which was estimated by amplifying housekeeping genes. Richness was estimated using the preseqR package, with extrapolation to 400,000 templates for PBMC samples and to 120,000 templates for tissue samples. Clonality was taken to be one minus Pielou's evenness. Tissue-enriched TCRs were identified through differential abundance testing performed on productive amino-acid clonotypes, with a minimum total count of 5 and an alpha of 0.1. Repertoire overlap between compartments was quantified with the Jaccard Index and Morisita Overlap Index. GLIPH clustered TCR beta CDR3s with public tetramer-defined viral CDR3s; viral motifs required at least three viral sequences plus V-gene enrichment. The table was pulled from immuneACCESS by TCRdb, which kept in-frame rearrangements only. Such tables lose some clones; where checked, under half of the loss comes from unresolved V genes, and the rest has no known cause. The V and J calls and clone size were taken over from that table, and D and trimming were inferred from the DNA. This sample comprises thousands of clones, 25% of them detected only once. The top ten hold around 5.5% of the sample.

As regards this clone: Its antigen remains unidentified. Base-call qualities are not available, and no considerably larger clone is one nucleotide away.

General conclusions and limits of the study: A median of roughly 58 of the top 100 tumor clones were detected in paired uninvolved adjacent lung, and some 30 of these tumor clones were also found among the top 100 clones of the paired uninvolved adjacent lung. Multi-region tumor sequencing was not performed, so intratumor heterogeneity could not be excluded. Higher blood T cell density associated with longer overall survival, while higher adjacent-lung clonality associated with shorter survival. Because of the exploratory design, TCR variables were selected using unadjusted p-values without false-discovery rate correction. The highest T cell clonality was observed in uninvolved tumor-adjacent lung, where clonality exceeded that of tumor, suggesting that antigenic responses were more focused in uninvolved tumor-adjacent lung.

Reading the germline V gene gives CDR1 MGHRA and CDR2 YSYEKL. The trim is 0 bases for V and 0 bases for J, with a gap of 8 bases between the germline ends. Measured from the cysteine to the phenylalanine, the CDR3 is 15 residues long. The DNA shown is the 45-base CDR3, in frame from base 1. The specimen comprised lung tumor tissue, sampled before any cancer treatment. In this chain, TRBV4-1 is recombined with TRBJ1-2, with the D gene too uncertain to name. This TCR was sampled from a woman aged 40 to 75 with stage I lung adenocarcinoma. The CDR3 corresponds to CASSQDRASNYGYTF. In nucleotide form, the sequence is TGCGCCAGCAGCCAAGACAGAGCATCTAACTATGGCTACACCTTC.